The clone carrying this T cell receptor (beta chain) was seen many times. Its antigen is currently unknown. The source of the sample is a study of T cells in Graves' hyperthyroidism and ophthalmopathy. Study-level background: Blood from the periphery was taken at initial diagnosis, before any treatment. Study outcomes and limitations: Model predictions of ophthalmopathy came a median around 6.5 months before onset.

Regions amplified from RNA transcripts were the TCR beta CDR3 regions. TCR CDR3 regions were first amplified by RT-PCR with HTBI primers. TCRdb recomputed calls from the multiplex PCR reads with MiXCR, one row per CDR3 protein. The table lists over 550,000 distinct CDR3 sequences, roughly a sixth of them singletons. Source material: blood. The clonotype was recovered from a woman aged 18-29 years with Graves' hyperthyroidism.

CDR3 nucleotides: TGTGCCAGCAGGGAGGAATGGACTGAAGCTTTCTTT. It codes for CASREEWTEAFF. The V call is TRBV6-8, the J call TRBJ1-1; D unresolved. Trimming shortened V by 6 bases and J by 5 bases, and 10 bases separated the two germline ends. The CDR3 totals 12 residues. CDR1 and CDR2 from the germline V gene are MNHGY and SAAAGT.